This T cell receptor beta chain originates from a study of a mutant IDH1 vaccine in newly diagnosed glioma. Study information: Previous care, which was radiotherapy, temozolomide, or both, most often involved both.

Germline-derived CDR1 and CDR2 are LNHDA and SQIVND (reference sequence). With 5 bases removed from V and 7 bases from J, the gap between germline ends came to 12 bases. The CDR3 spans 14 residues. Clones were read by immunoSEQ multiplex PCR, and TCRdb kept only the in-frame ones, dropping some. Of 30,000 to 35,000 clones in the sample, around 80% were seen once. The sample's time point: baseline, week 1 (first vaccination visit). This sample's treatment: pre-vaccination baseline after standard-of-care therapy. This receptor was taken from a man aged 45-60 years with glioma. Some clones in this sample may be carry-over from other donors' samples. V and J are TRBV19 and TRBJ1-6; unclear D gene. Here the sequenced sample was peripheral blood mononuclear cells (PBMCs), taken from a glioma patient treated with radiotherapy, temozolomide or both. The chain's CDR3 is CASSPGFENSPLHF. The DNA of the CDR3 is TGTGCCAGTAGTCCGGGATTCGAGAATTCACCCCTCCACTTT.